Listed below are T cell receptor beta chains from one sample, sequenced in a study of shared clonotypes between healthy human individuals. Some clones are missing from TCRdb's copy, which holds only in-frame ones; the method was immunoSEQ multiplex PCR. The sample records 2 million to 3 million clones, 80% to 95% being singletons. What was sequenced was naive CD4+ T cells from PBMCs. These receptors came from a man between 18 and 29 years old in good health. Some clones in this sample may be carry-over from other donors' samples. CDR3s leave out the opening cysteine and the closing phenylalanine or tryptophan. The order of the fields is CDR3 protein, V gene, J gene.

cdr3_aa: ASASGGLGEKLF; v_call: TRBV9; j_call: TRBJ1-4
cdr3_aa: ASSFLGLNQETQY; v_call: TRBV5-1; j_call: TRBJ2-5
cdr3_aa: ASSYSRGNYGYT; v_call: TRBV6-5; j_call: TRBJ1-2
cdr3_aa: ASTLAGGEAQTQY; v_call: TRBV7-9; j_call: TRBJ2-5
cdr3_aa: ASRGGKNYEQY; v_call: TRBV6-5; j_call: TRBJ2-7
cdr3_aa: ASSPQTSPNTGELF; v_call: TRBV11-3; j_call: TRBJ2-2
cdr3_aa: ASSLGPRHKLNQPQH; v_call: TRBV28; j_call: TRBJ1-5
cdr3_aa: ASTPRGNTYNEQF; v_call: TRBV5-1; j_call: TRBJ2-1
cdr3_aa: ASSFRDSPSYNEQF; v_call: TRBV11-2; j_call: TRBJ2-1
cdr3_aa: ASRARTGDIEAF; v_call: TRBV19; j_call: TRBJ1-1
cdr3_aa: ASGLPRTSGGTGELF; v_call: TRBV12-5; j_call: TRBJ2-2
cdr3_aa: ASKVDGANVLT; v_call: TRBV5-1; j_call: TRBJ2-6
cdr3_aa: ASSLLAGGPGDTQY; v_call: TRBV5-1; j_call: TRBJ2-3
cdr3_aa: ASSATSGSFNEQF; v_call: TRBV19; j_call: TRBJ2-1
cdr3_aa: ASSLTARTTEAF; v_call: TRBV7-8; j_call: TRBJ1-1
cdr3_aa: ASSLRGNTEAF; v_call: TRBV7-3; j_call: TRBJ1-1
cdr3_aa: ASSFLPGRDYGYT; v_call: TRBV5-1; j_call: TRBJ1-2
cdr3_aa: ASRDRGAPNEQF; v_call: TRBV19; j_call: TRBJ2-1
cdr3_aa: ASSVAGAVYTGELF; v_call: TRBV9; j_call: TRBJ2-2
cdr3_aa: ASRAFQGGELF; v_call: TRBV7-2; j_call: TRBJ2-2
cdr3_aa: ASSSYQVGTEAF; v_call: TRBV27; j_call: TRBJ1-1
cdr3_aa: ASSVGEFSGRAFNEQF; v_call: TRBV9; j_call: TRBJ2-1
cdr3_aa: ASSLADLRGDNEQF; v_call: TRBV7-2; j_call: TRBJ2-1
cdr3_aa: ASSPHRGRDEQY; v_call: TRBV28; j_call: TRBJ2-7
cdr3_aa: ASSLKGLAEAF; v_call: TRBV9; j_call: TRBJ1-1
cdr3_aa: ASSISRAETQY; v_call: TRBV19; j_call: TRBJ2-5
cdr3_aa: ATRGTGVEGYGYT; v_call: TRBV15; j_call: TRBJ1-2
cdr3_aa: ASSLRGAGTDTQY; v_call: TRBV7-7; j_call: TRBJ2-3
cdr3_aa: ASSDRGKNIQY; v_call: TRBV6-5; j_call: TRBJ2-4
cdr3_aa: ASSDLGWGPHPDTQY; v_call: TRBV25-1; j_call: TRBJ2-3
cdr3_aa: ASRISGAGNTEAF; v_call: TRBV2; j_call: TRBJ1-1
cdr3_aa: AWSSEDAGEQF; v_call: TRBV30; j_call: TRBJ2-1
cdr3_aa: ASSLAAGVEAF; v_call: TRBV5-5; j_call: TRBJ1-1
cdr3_aa: ASSPMTYGYT; v_call: TRBV7-2; j_call: TRBJ1-2
cdr3_aa: ASRQAGSGTDTQY; v_call: TRBV7-3; j_call: TRBJ2-3
cdr3_aa: ASSWGTGGEDTEAF; v_call: TRBV5-4; j_call: TRBJ1-1
cdr3_aa: ASSPWDSGNTGELF; v_call: TRBV18; j_call: TRBJ2-2
cdr3_aa: ASSASGTDTQY; v_call: TRBV2; j_call: TRBJ2-3
cdr3_aa: ASSWETGSYEQY; v_call: TRBV19; j_call: TRBJ2-7
cdr3_aa: ASSFWGENTEAF; v_call: TRBV7-2; j_call: TRBJ1-1
cdr3_aa: AWSWGPRETQY; v_call: TRBV30; j_call: TRBJ2-5
cdr3_aa: ASSLDASGSSEQY; v_call: TRBV5-1; j_call: TRBJ2-7
cdr3_aa: ASSRGSNNEQF; v_call: TRBV7-9; j_call: TRBJ2-1
cdr3_aa: ASRGRANTEAF; v_call: TRBV2; j_call: TRBJ1-1
cdr3_aa: ASSLDRVDTEAF; v_call: TRBV7-9; j_call: TRBJ1-1
cdr3_aa: ASSSRTGENTEAF; v_call: TRBV28; j_call: TRBJ1-1
cdr3_aa: ASSLGLFGSLETQY; v_call: TRBV5-1; j_call: TRBJ2-5
cdr3_aa: ASSLRASDTEAF; v_call: TRBV5-4; j_call: TRBJ1-1
cdr3_aa: ASSFPPDTQY; v_call: TRBV11-2; j_call: TRBJ2-3
cdr3_aa: ASSLRDRVYGYT; v_call: TRBV28; j_call: TRBJ1-2